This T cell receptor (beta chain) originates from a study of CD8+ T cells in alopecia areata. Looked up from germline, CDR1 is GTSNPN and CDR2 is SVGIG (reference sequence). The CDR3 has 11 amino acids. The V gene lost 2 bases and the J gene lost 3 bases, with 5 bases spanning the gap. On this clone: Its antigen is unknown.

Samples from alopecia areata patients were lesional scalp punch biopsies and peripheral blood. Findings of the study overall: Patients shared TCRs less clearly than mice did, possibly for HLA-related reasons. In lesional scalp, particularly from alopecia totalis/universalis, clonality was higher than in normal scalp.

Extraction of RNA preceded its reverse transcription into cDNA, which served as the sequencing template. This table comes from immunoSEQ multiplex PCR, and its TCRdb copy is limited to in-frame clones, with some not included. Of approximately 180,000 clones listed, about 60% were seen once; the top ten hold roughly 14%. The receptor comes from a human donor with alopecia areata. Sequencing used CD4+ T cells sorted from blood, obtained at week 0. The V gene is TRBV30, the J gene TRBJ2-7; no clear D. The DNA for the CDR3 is TGTGCCTGGAGTTCCAACTACGAGCAGTACTTC. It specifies CAWSSNYEQYF. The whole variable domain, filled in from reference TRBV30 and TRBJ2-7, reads SQTIHQWPATLVQPVGSPLSLECTVEGTSNPNLYWYRQAAGRGLQLLFYSVGIGQISSEVPQNLSASRPQDRQFILSSKKLLLSDSGFYLCAWSSNYEQYFGPGTRLTVT.